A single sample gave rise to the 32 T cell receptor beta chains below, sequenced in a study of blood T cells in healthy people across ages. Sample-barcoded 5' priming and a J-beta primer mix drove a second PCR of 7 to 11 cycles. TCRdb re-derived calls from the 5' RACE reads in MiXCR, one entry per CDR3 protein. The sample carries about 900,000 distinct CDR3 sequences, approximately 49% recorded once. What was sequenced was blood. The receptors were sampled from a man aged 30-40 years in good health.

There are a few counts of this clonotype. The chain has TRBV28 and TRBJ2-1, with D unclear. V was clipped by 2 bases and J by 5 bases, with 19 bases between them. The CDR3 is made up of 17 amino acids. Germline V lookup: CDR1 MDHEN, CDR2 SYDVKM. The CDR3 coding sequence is TGTGCCAGCAGTTTAAGGGCTCTGGCCCCTACCCACAATGAGCAGTTCTTC. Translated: CASSLRALAPTHNEQFF.

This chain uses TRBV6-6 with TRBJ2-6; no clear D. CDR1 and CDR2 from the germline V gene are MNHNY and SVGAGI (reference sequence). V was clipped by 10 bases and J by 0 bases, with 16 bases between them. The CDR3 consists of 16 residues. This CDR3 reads CATRPTVTSGANVLTF. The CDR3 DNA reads TGTGCCACCAGACCGACGGTAACCTCTGGGGCCAACGTCCTGACTTTC.

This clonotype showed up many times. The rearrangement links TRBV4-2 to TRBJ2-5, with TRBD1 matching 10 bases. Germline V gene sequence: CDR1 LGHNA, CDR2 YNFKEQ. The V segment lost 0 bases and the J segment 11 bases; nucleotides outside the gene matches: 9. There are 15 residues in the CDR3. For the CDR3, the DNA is TGTGCCAGCAGCCAAGAAAGCAGGACAGGGGGAGAGCAGTACTTC. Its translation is CASSQESRTGGEQYF.

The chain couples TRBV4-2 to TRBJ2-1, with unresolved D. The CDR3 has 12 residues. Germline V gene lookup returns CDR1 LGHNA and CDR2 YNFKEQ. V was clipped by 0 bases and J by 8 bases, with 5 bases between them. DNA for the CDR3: TGTGCCAGCAGCCAAGATCAACATGAGCAGTTCTTC. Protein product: CASSQDQHEQFF.

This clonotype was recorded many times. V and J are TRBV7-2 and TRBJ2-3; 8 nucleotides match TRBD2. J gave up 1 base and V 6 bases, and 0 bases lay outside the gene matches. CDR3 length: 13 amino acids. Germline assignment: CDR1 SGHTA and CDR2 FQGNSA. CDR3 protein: CASSSGGTDTQYF. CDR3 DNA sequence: TGTGCCAGCAGTAGCGGGGGCACAGATACGCAGTATTTT.

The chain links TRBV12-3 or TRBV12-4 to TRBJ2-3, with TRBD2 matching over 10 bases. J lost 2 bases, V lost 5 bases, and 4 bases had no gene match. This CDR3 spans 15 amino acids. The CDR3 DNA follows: TGTGCCAGCAGTCACCTAGCGGGGGTCACAGATACGCAGTATTTT. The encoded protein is CASSHLAGVTDTQYF.

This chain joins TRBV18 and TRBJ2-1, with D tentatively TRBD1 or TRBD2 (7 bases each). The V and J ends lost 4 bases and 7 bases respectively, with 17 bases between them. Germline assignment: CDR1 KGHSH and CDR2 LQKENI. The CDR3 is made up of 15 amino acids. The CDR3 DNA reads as TGTGCCAGCTCACAACGACAGGGAGGGGGAAATGAGCAGTTCTTC. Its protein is CASSQRQGGGNEQFF.

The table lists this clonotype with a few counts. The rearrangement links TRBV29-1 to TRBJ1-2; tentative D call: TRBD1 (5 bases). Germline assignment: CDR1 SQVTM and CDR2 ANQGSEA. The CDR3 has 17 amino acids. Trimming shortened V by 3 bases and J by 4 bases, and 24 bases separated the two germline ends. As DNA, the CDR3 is TGCAGCGTTGAGTCTAGACCGACAGAGACAACAGGCTATGGCTACACCTTC. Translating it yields CSVESRPTETTGYGYTF.

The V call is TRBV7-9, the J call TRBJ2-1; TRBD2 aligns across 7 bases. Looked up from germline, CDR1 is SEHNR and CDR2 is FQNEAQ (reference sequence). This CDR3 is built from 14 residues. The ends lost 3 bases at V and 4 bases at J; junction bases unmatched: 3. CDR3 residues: CASSFEGGYNEQFF. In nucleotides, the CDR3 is TGTGCCAGCAGCTTTGAGGGAGGGTACAATGAGCAGTTCTTC.

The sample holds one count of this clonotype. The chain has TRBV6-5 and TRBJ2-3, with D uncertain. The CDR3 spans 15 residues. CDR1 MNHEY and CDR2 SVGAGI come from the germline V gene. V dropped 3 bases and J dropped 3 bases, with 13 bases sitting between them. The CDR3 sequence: CASSYSVLTTDTQYF. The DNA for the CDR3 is TGTGCCAGCAGTTATTCGGTACTAACAACAGATACGCAGTATTTT.

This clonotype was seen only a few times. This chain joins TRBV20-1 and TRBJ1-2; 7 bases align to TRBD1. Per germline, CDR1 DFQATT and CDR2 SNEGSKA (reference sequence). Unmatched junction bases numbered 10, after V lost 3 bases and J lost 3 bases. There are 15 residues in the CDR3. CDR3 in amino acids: CSARDWDSTHYGYTF. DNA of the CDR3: TGCAGTGCTAGGGACTGGGACAGTACTCACTATGGCTACACCTTC.

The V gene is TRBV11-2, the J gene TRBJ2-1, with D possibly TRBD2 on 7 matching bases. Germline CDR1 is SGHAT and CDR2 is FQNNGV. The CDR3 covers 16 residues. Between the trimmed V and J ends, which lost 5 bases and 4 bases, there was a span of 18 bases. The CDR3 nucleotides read TGTGCCAGCAGCCCAGCACCTCGGGGGGCTTACAATGAGCAGTTCTTC. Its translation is CASSPAPRGAYNEQFF.

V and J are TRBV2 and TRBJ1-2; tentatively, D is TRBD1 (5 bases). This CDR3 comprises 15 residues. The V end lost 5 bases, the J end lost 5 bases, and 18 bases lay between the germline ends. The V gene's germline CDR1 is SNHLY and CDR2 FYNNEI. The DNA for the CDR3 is TGTGCCAGCAGTCCCAGGGTAAACATTCGGTATGGCTACACCTTC. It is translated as CASSPRVNIRYGYTF.

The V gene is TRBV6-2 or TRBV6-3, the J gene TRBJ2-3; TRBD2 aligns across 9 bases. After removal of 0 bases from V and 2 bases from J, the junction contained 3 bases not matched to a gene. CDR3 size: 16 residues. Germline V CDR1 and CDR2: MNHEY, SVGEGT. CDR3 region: CASSYSSGGSTDTQYF. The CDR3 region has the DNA TGTGCCAGCAGTTACTCTAGCGGGGGATCCACAGATACGCAGTATTTT.

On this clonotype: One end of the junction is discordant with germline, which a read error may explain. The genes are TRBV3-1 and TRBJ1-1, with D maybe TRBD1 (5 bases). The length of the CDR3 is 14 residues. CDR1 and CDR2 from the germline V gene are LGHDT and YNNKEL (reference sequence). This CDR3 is CASSHLGDVPEVFF. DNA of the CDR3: TGTGCCAGCAGCCATCTGGGGGACGTCCCTGAAGTTTTCTTT.

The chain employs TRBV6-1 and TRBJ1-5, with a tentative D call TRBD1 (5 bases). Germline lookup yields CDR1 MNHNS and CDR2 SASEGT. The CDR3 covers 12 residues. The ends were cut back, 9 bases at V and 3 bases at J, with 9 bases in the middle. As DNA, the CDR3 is TGTGCCAGTCGGGGCCCCAATCAGCCCCAGCATTTT. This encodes CASRGPNQPQHF.

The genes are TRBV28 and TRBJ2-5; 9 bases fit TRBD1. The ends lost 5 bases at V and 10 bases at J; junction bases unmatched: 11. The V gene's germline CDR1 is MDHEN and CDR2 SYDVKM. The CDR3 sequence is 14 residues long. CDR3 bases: TGTGCCAGCAGTGCCACAGGGGGCAGCGGAGTCCAGTACTTC. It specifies CASSATGGSGVQYF.

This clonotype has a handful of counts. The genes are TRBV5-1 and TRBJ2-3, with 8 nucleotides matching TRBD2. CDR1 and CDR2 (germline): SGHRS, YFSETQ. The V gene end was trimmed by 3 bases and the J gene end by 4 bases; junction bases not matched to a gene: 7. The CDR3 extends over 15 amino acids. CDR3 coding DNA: TGCGCCAGCAGCTGGGGGGTAGCGGGGTCAGATACGCAGTATTTT. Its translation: CASSWGVAGSDTQYF.

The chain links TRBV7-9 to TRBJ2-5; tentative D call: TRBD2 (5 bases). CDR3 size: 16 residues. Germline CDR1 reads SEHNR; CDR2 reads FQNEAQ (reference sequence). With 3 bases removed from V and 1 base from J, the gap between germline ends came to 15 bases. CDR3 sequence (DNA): TGTGCCAGCAGCTTTTGGGCGGGTTCCTTCCAAGAGACCCAGTACTTC. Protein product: CASSFWAGSFQETQYF. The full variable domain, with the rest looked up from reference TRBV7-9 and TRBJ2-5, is DTGVSQNPRHKITKRGQNVTFRCDPISEHNRLYWYRQTLGQGPEFLTYFQNEAQLEKSRLLSDRFSAERPKGSFSTLEIQRTEQGDSAMYLCASSFWAGSFQETQYFGPGTRLLVL.

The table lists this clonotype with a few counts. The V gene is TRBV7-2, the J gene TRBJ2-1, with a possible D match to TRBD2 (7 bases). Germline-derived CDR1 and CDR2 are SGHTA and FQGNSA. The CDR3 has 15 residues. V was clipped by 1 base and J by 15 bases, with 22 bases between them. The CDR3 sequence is CASSLVVVEGGPMFF. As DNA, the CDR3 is TGTGCCAGCAGCTTAGTGGTCGTTGAGGGGGGGCCAATGTTCTTC.

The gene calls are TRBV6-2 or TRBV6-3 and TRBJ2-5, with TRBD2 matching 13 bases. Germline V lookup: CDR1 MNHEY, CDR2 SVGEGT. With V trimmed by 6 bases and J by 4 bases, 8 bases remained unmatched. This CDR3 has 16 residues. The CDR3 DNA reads TGTGCCAGCAGCGACGGGACTAGCGGGGCTGGAGAGACCCAGTACTTC. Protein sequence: CASSDGTSGAGETQYF.

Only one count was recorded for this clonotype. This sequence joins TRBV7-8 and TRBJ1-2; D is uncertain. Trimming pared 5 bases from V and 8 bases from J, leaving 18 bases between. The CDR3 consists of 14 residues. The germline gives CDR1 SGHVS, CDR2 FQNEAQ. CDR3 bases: TGTGCCAGCAGCCCCGAGCCCTTCCCGAGGGGCTACACCTTC. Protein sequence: CASSPEPFPRGYTF. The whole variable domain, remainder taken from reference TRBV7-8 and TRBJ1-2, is GAGVSQSPRYKVAKRGQDVALRCDPISGHVSLFWYQQALGQGPEFLTYFQNEAQLDKSGLPSDRFFAERPEGSVSTLKIQRTQQEDSAVYLCASSPEPFPRGYTFGSGTRLTVV.

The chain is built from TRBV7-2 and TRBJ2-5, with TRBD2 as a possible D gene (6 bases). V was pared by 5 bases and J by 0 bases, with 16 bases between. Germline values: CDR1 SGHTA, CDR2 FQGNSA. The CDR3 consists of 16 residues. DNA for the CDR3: TGTGCCAGCAGCCCCCGGGAGCTTTTGTACCAAGAGACCCAGTACTTC. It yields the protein CASSPRELLYQETQYF.

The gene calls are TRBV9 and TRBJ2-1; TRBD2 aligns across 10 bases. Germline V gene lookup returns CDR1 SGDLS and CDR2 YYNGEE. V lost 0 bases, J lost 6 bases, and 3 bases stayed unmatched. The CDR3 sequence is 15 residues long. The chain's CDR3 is CASSVASGGPNEQFF. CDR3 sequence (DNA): TGTGCCAGCAGCGTAGCTAGCGGGGGACCCAATGAGCAGTTCTTC.

CDR3 region: CASSYPDSYGYTF. CDR3 nucleotide sequence: TGTGCCAGCAGTTACCCAGACAGTTATGGCTACACCTTC. This sequence joins TRBV6-5 and TRBJ1-2; a possible D gene is TRBD1 (5 bases). This CDR3 is built from 13 residues. The V end lost 2 bases, the J end lost 5 bases, and 9 bases lay between the germline ends. Germline loops: CDR1 MNHEY, CDR2 SVGAGI.

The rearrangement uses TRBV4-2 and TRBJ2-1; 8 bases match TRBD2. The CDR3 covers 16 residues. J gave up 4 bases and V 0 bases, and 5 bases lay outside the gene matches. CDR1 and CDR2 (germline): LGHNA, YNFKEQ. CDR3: CASSQEGTRVYNEQFF. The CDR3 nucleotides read TGTGCCAGCAGCCAAGAGGGGACTAGGGTTTACAATGAGCAGTTCTTC.

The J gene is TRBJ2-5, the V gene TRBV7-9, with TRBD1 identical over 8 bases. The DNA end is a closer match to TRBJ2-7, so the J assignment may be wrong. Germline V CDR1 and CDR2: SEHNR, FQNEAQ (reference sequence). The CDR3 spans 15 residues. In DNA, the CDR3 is TGTGCCAGCAGCTTAGATGGCAGGGGGCCCTACGAGCAGTACTTC. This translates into CASSLDGRGPYEQYF.

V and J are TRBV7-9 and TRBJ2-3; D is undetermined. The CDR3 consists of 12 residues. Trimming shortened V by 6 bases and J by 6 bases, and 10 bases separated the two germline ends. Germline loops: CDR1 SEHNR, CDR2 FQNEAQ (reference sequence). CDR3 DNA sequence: TGTGCCAGCAGGGTTGTGGGGGATACGCAGTATTTT. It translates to CASRVVGDTQYF.

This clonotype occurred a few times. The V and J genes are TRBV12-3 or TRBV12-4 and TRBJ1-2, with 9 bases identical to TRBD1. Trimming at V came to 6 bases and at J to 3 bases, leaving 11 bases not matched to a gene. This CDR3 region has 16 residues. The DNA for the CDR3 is TGTGCCAGCAGGGGTATTCTGAGACAGGGGGACTATGGCTACACCTTC. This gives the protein CASRGILRQGDYGYTF.

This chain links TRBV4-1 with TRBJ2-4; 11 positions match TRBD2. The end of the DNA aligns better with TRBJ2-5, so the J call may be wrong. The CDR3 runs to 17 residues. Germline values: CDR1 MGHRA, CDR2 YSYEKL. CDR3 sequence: CASSQPTGTSGQETQYF. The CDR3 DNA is TGCGCCAGCAGCCAACCCACCGGGACTAGCGGCCAAGAGACCCAGTACTTC.

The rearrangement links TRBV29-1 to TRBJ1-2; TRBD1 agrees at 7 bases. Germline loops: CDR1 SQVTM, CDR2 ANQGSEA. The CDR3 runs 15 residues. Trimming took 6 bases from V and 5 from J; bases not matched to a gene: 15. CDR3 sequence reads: CSVPTATGLPYGYTF. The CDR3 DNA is TGCAGCGTCCCTACCGCGACAGGGCTGCCGTATGGCTACACCTTC.

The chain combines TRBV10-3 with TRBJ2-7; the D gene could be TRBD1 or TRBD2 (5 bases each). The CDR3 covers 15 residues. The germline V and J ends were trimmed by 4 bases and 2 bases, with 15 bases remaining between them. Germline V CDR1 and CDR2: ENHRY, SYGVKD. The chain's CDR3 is CAISGTGTVTYEQYF. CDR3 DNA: TGTGCCATCAGTGGCACCGGGACGGTAACCTACGAGCAGTACTTC.